This entry is about one T cell receptor (beta chain). What it binds is unknown. Following RNA extraction, reverse transcription yielded cDNA that acted as the sequencing template. Sequencing was performed with immunoSEQ multiplex PCR; in TCRdb, only in-frame clones are kept and a portion is missing. The sample contains about 210,000 clones, under 70% of which appear only once. The ends were cut back, 6 bases at V and 4 bases at J, with 7 bases in the middle. CDR3 length: 12 amino acids. Per germline, CDR1 SNHLY and CDR2 FYNNEI. Treatment of the sample: oral pan-JAK inhibitor, 5-10 mg twice daily. Collected material from alopecia areata patients comprised lesional scalp punch biopsies and peripheral blood. The data were obtained in a study of CD8+ T cells in alopecia areata. The overall study: Tofacitinib therapy lasting 6 to 18 months was followed by 6 months off drug. Whole-study findings and limits: In blood and scalp, many expanded lesional clones persisted during tofacitinib. Sequence data from scalp samples additionally include resident alphabeta T cells of normal skin.

Sequencing was performed on CD4+ T cells sorted from blood, taken at week 4, from a patient treated with tofacitinib. The V gene is TRBV2, the J gene TRBJ1-5; no clear D. The sequence derives from a human donor with alopecia areata. The CDR3 region has the DNA TGTGCCAGCAGGGGCGGTAATCAGCCCCAGCATTTT. Encoded protein: CASRGGNQPQHF.